A single sample is the source of the 22 T cell receptor beta chains below, sequenced in a study of T cell responses to AZD1222 COVID-19 vaccine. Measured with immunoSEQ multiplex PCR; TCRdb has only the in-frame clones, and not every one. This table holds approximately 110,000 clones, 88% found once. The sequenced sample was peripheral blood, obtained on day 0 of AZD1222 vaccination. These receptors all stem from an adult in good health.

This chain links TRBV5-4 with TRBJ2-2; 11 positions agree with TRBD2. This CDR3 is built from 16 residues. CDR1 SGHNT and CDR2 YYREEE come from the germline V gene (reference sequence). The ends lost 4 bases at V and 6 bases at J; junction bases unmatched: 8. CDR3 DNA: TGTGCCAGCAGCGCCCGTGGGACTAGCGGAGCCGGGGAGCTGTTTTTT. It yields the protein CASSARGTSGAGELFF.

This clone was counted between two and nine times. V gene TRBV19 combines with J gene TRBJ1-6; 10 nucleotides align to TRBD1. The CDR3 spans 18 residues. CDR1 is LNHDA, CDR2 SQIVND, per germline (reference sequence). V gave up 0 bases and J gave up 4 bases; unmatched junction bases: 6. The DNA of the CDR3 is TGTGCCAGTAGTATAGATCAGACAGGGGGCTATTATAATTCACCCCTCCACTTT. Its translation is CASSIDQTGGYYNSPLHF.

This rearrangement joins TRBV27 to TRBJ1-4; D is unresolved. The CDR3 is 13 residues long. CDR1 MNHEY and CDR2 SMNVEV come from the germline V gene (reference sequence). V shed 4 bases and J shed 11 bases, with 14 bases lying between them. For the CDR3, the DNA is TGTGCCAGCAGTTGGGGTCGGAGGAGGAAACTGTTTTTT. Amino acid sequence: CASSWGRRRKLFF.

The J gene is TRBJ1-4, the V gene TRBV12-3 or TRBV12-4, with D possibly TRBD1 on 5 matching bases. The CDR3 contains 12 residues. Trimming took 8 bases from V and 7 from J, leaving 11 bases between them. The CDR3 DNA reads as TGTGCCAGCCGCCCAGGGAGTGAAAAACTGTTTTTT. Protein sequence: CASRPGSEKLFF.

V usage is TRBV27 and J usage is TRBJ1-4; D is unresolved. The CDR3 runs to 16 residues. Germline V lookup: CDR1 MNHEY, CDR2 SMNVEV (reference sequence). The V end was cut by 3 bases, the J end by 0 bases, with 11 bases between. As DNA, the CDR3 is TGTGCCAGCAGTTTCCCGGTGACACCAACTAATGAAAAACTGTTTTTT. Translated, it gives CASSFPVTPTNEKLFF.

This clone has just a few counts. The chain combines TRBV29-1 with TRBJ1-2; 9 nucleotides agree with TRBD1. The J segment lost 12 bases and the V segment lost 3 bases, leaving 23 bases of the junction unmatched. Germline CDR1 and CDR2: SQVTM and ANQGSEA. CDR3 size: 17 residues. DNA of the CDR3: TGCAGCGTTGAGGACGGGGGGACAGGGAGGATTTTCCCAAAAAACACCTTC. Translated: CSVEDGGTGRIFPKNTF.

The chain is built from TRBV6-5 and TRBJ1-6; D is unresolved. This CDR3 contains 16 residues. V dropped 0 bases and J dropped 6 bases, with 12 bases sitting between them. Germline V CDR1 and CDR2: MNHEY, SVGAGI. CDR3 nucleotide sequence: TGTGCCAGCAGTTACTCAGGGTCGATGGCTAATTCACCCCTCCACTTT. It codes for CASSYSGSMANSPLHF.

The gene calls are TRBV28 and TRBJ1-2; maybe TRBD1 (5 bases). The CDR3 extends over 15 amino acids. Germline assignment: CDR1 MDHEN and CDR2 SYDVKM. The germline V and J ends were trimmed by 5 bases and 0 bases, with 13 bases remaining between them. The CDR3 DNA reads TGTGCCAGCAGTCATAGACAGCTTACTAACTATGGCTACACCTTC. Encoded protein: CASSHRQLTNYGYTF.

The chain is built from TRBV6-4 and TRBJ2-2, with TRBD1 matching over 8 bases. V lost 7 bases, J lost 5 bases, and 6 bases stayed unmatched. CDR3 length: 14 residues. Germline V gives CDR1 MRHNA, CDR2 SNTAGT. CDR3 protein: CASKPGQETGELFF. DNA for the CDR3: TGTGCCAGCAAGCCGGGACAGGAGACCGGGGAGCTGTTTTTT.

J is TRBJ1-2 and V is TRBV4-3; 7 bases fit TRBD1. Germline V gives CDR1 LGHNA, CDR2 YSLEER. The CDR3 sequence is 15 residues long. The ends lost 0 bases at V and 4 bases at J; junction bases unmatched: 5. This CDR3 reads CASSQDPDRTYGYTF. CDR3 DNA: TGCGCCAGCAGCCAAGATCCGGACAGGACCTATGGCTACACCTTC.

V gene TRBV5-4 combines with J gene TRBJ2-7; TRBD2 matches at 10 bases. The length of the CDR3 is 16 residues. The V gene's germline CDR1 is SGHNT and CDR2 YYREEE (reference sequence). The junction had 13 bases not matched to a gene; V was cut back by 4 bases and J by 6 bases. The CDR3, as DNA: TGTGCCAGCAGCCGGGAAAGCGGGAGGGCCTATATCGAGCAGTACTTC. Encoded protein: CASSRESGRAYIEQYF.

The table lists this clone with a count of one. The CDR3 is CASSLGQGGEKLFF. CDR3 DNA sequence: TGCGCCAGCAGCTTGGGGCAGGGTGGTGAAAAACTGTTTTTT. The genes are TRBV5-1 and TRBJ1-4; perhaps TRBD1 as D (5 bases). V lost 0 bases and J 7 bases, leaving 10 bases between the germline ends. The CDR3 has 14 amino acids. Germline loops: CDR1 SGHRS, CDR2 YFSETQ. Supplemented by reference TRBV5-1 and TRBJ1-4, the full variable domain reads KAGVTQTPRYLIKTRGQQVTLSCSPISGHRSVSWYQQTPGQGLQFLFEYFSETQRNKGNFPGRFSGRQFSNSRSEMNVSTLELGDSALYLCASSLGQGGEKLFFGSGTQLSVL.

J is TRBJ1-2 and V is TRBV6-5; 8 bases are a match to TRBD1. V was pared by 3 bases and J by 4 bases, with 7 bases of the junction left unmatched. In germline, CDR1 is MNHEY, CDR2 SVGAGI. CDR3 length equals 15 residues. CDR3 amino acids: CASSYRGQGGYGYTF. As DNA, the CDR3 is TGTGCCAGCAGTTATCGCGGACAGGGAGGCTATGGCTACACCTTC.

In the case of this clone: Within the sample, other DNA sequences also encode this same CDR3. This chain connects TRBV24-1 to TRBJ1-5; no firm D call. This CDR3 region has 13 residues. Germline-derived CDR1 and CDR2 are KGHDR and SFDVKD. Trimming stripped 5 bases from V and 1 base from J, with 5 bases between. The DNA of the CDR3 is TGTGCCACCAGTGTGGGGAGCAATCAGCCCCAGCATTTT. It yields the protein CATSVGSNQPQHF.

This sequence joins TRBV21-1 and TRBJ1-1; the D call TRBD1 from the table was never checked on the DNA. TRBV21-1 corresponds to a pseudogene. This CDR3 region has 15 residues. The CDR3 sequence is CASSKDKSEVTEAFF. In nucleotides, the CDR3 is TGTGCCAGCAGCAAGGACAAATCCGAGGTCACTGAAGCTTTCTTT.

This clone was detected a few times. The V and J genes are TRBV19 and TRBJ1-2; 11 nucleotides align to TRBD1. The CDR3 consists of 18 residues. V gave up 4 bases and J gave up 0 bases; unmatched junction bases: 10. Germline V CDR1 and CDR2: LNHDA, SQIVND (reference sequence). CDR3 amino acids: CASSTAGTGGLANYGYTF. DNA for the CDR3: TGTGCCAGTAGTACGGCCGGGACAGGGGGTCTTGCTAACTATGGCTACACCTTC. The variable domain in full, with the rest retrieved from reference TRBV19 and TRBJ1-2, is DGGITQSPKYLFRKEGQNVTLSCEQNLNHDAMYWYRQDPGQGLRLIYYSQIVNDFQKGDIAEGYSVSREKKESFPLTVTSAQKNPTAFYLCASSTAGTGGLANYGYTFGSGTRLTVV.

This chain uses TRBV27 with TRBJ2-3; 13 nucleotides agree with TRBD2. The germline V gene has CDR1 MNHEY and CDR2 SMNVEV (reference sequence). This CDR3 comprises 15 residues. The V segment lost 10 bases and the J segment 0 bases; nucleotides outside the gene matches: 4. For the CDR3, the DNA is TGTGCCACCGGACTAGCGGGGGCCAGCACAGATACGCAGTATTTT. It codes for CATGLAGASTDTQYF.

The chain combines TRBV19 with TRBJ2-2; no clear D gene. The CDR3 consists of 16 residues. Germline assignment: CDR1 LNHDA and CDR2 SQIVND (reference sequence). Between the trimmed V and J ends, which lost 1 base and 3 bases, there was a span of 12 bases. The CDR3 DNA is TGTGCCAGTAGTATAGCGCGGCAGGCGTACACCGGGGAGCTGTTTTTT. Translating it yields CASSIARQAYTGELFF.

The chain couples TRBV6-2 or TRBV6-3 to TRBJ1-2; D gene uncertain. CDR3 length: 15 amino acids. The germline gives CDR1 MNHEY, CDR2 SVGEGT. With 6 bases removed from V and 2 bases from J, the gap between germline ends came to 16 bases. CDR3: CASSLELGTNYGYTF. CDR3 bases: TGTGCCAGCAGCCTGGAGCTCGGCACGAACTATGGCTACACCTTC.

The gene calls are TRBV2 and TRBJ2-1; 9 bases agree with TRBD2. The junction had 6 bases not matched to a gene; V was cut back by 5 bases and J by 4 bases. In germline, CDR1 is SNHLY, CDR2 FYNNEI. CDR3 length: 15 amino acids. The CDR3, as DNA: TGTGCCAGCAGTCAGACTAGCGGACTATACAATGAGCAGTTCTTC. It is translated as CASSQTSGLYNEQFF.

The chain employs TRBV24-1 and TRBJ2-1; 15 bases match TRBD2. V was pared by 1 base and J by 9 bases, with 3 bases of the junction left unmatched. This CDR3 spans 16 amino acids. Germline CDR1 is KGHDR and CDR2 is SFDVKD. The CDR3 DNA is TGTGCCACCAGTGATTTAGGGACTAGCGGGAGGCTTGAGCAGTTCTTC. This encodes CATSDLGTSGRLEQFF.

This chain joins TRBV12-3 or TRBV12-4 and TRBJ1-4; the D is unclear. The CDR3 runs 12 residues. The V end lost 6 bases, the J end lost 6 bases, and 8 bases lay between the germline ends. The CDR3 loop is CASSRMDEKLFF. The CDR3 coding sequence is TGTGCCAGCAGCCGCATGGATGAAAAACTGTTTTTT.